A single sample is the source of the 26 T cell receptor beta chains below, sequenced in a study of blood T cells in healthy people across ages. Using a J-beta primer mix together with a sample-barcoded 5' primer, a second PCR was run for about 6 to 12 cycles. TCRdb reprocessed the 5' RACE reads with MiXCR, giving one entry per CDR3 protein. The sample consists of around 710,000 distinct CDR3 sequences, around 40% of them appearing once. Sequencing was performed on blood. The receptors stem from an older woman in good health.

This clonotype was counted only a few times. A much larger clone lies a single base off, so this may be a read error. This chain connects TRBV7-9 to TRBJ1-2, with unresolved D. The length of the CDR3 is 11 residues. Germline V lookup: CDR1 SEHNR, CDR2 FQNEAQ (reference sequence). V shed 1 base and J shed 5 bases, with 2 bases lying between them. The CDR3 bases are TGTGCCAGCAGCTTAGAGTATGGCTACACCTTC. Protein: CASSLEYGYTF.

The chain joins TRBV7-9 to TRBJ2-5, with D tentatively TRBD1 or TRBD2 (5 bases each). Germline-derived CDR1 and CDR2 are SEHNR and FQNEAQ (reference sequence). There are 14 residues in the CDR3. V lost 3 bases and J lost 11, with 19 bases in between. The CDR3 nucleotides are TGTGCCAGCAGCTTGGGGCAGGGAGACAATGAGCAGTACTTC. Translating gives CASSLGQGDNEQYF. The variable domain in full, completed from reference TRBV7-9 and TRBJ2-5, reads DTGVSQNPRHKITKRGQNVTFRCDPISEHNRLYWYRQTLGQGPEFLTYFQNEAQLEKSRLLSDRFSAERPKGSFSTLEIQRTEQGDSAMYLCASSLGQGDNEQYFGPGTRLLVL.

This clonotype turned up a few times. The chain joins TRBV27 to TRBJ2-4; possibly TRBD2 for D (5 bases). Matching the DNA end better, TRBJ2-7 makes the J call doubtful. Germline CDR1 MNHEY, CDR2 SMNVEV (reference sequence). The CDR3 length is 16 residues. The CDR3 protein is CASSLKRTQEGYEQYF. CDR3 in DNA: TGTGCCAGCAGTTTAAAGAGGACTCAAGAGGGTTACGAGCAGTACTTC.

J is TRBJ1-1 and V is TRBV12-3 or TRBV12-4; 7 nucleotides line up with TRBD1. The CDR3 is 14 amino acids. V was pared by 6 bases and J by 3 bases, with 7 bases of the junction left unmatched. The CDR3 region has the DNA TGTGCCAGCAGGGTCCGGGACAGATACACTGAAGCTTTCTTT. Encoded protein: CASRVRDRYTEAFF.

This chain links TRBV20-1 with TRBJ1-6; 7 nucleotides line up with TRBD1. The junction had 4 bases not matched to a gene; V was cut back by 3 bases and J by 5 bases. The CDR3 length is 14 residues. Germline V gene sequence: CDR1 DFQATT, CDR2 SNEGSKA (reference sequence). In DNA, the CDR3 is TGCAGTGCTAGGGGACAGTTAGATAATTCACCCCTCCACTTT. Its translation: CSARGQLDNSPLHF.

This chain connects TRBV15 to TRBJ2-5, with D possibly TRBD1 on 6 matching bases. Germline V gives CDR1 LNHNV, CDR2 YYDKDF (reference sequence). CDR3 length: 15 residues. Trimming cost V 1 base and J 2 bases, with 11 bases left between them. CDR3 DNA: TGTGCCACCAGCAGAGGCAGGGGTACTCAAGAGACCCAGTACTTC. This codes for CATSRGRGTQETQYF.

This clonotype was seen more than once but under ten times. V gene TRBV12-3 or TRBV12-4 combines with J gene TRBJ2-1; possibly TRBD1 for D (6 bases). This CDR3 contains 17 residues. Trimming pared 6 bases from V and 2 bases from J, leaving 20 bases between. The CDR3, as DNA: TGTGCCAGCAGAAAGCCGGGACACCGTATGACCTACAATGAGCAGTTCTTC. Residues: CASRKPGHRMTYNEQFF.

A few counts support this clonotype. The gene calls are TRBV7-2 and TRBJ1-2; 8 nucleotides match TRBD1. J lost 7 bases, V lost 3 bases, and 4 bases had no gene match. The CDR3 runs to 13 residues. Germline V gene sequence: CDR1 SGHTA, CDR2 FQGNSA. The CDR3 DNA reads TGTGCCAGCAGCTTCGCAGGGGGCCGTGGCTACACCTTC. Amino acid sequence: CASSFAGGRGYTF.

This clonotype was detected ten times or more. The rearrangement uses TRBV12-3 or TRBV12-4 and TRBJ2-5; no firm D call. The V gene lost 6 bases and the J gene lost 0 bases, with 11 bases spanning the gap. The CDR3 totals 14 residues. DNA for the CDR3: TGTGCCAGCAGGCCCAGAAGTTACCAAGAGACCCAGTACTTC. Its translation: CASRPRSYQETQYF.

The J gene is TRBJ2-4, the V gene TRBV12-3 or TRBV12-4; 7 bases match TRBD1. The CDR3 has 13 amino acids. The J segment lost 3 bases and the V segment lost 9 bases, leaving 5 bases of the junction unmatched. CDR3 DNA sequence: TGTGCCAGTTCACAGGGGAACAAAAACATTCAGTACTTC. Its protein is CASSQGNKNIQYF.

The chain combines TRBV12-3 or TRBV12-4 with TRBJ2-3; TRBD2 agrees at 7 bases. The CDR3 totals 18 residues. The ends lost 4 bases at V and 0 bases at J; junction bases unmatched: 13. The CDR3 region is CASSYNGGTFLSTDTQYF. Written as DNA, the CDR3 is TGTGCCAGCAGTTATAACGGGGGGACTTTTCTTAGCACAGATACGCAGTATTTT.

This clonotype has a handful of counts. The chain couples TRBV9 to TRBJ1-6, with unresolved D. CDR3 length equals 14 residues. Trimming took 0 bases from V and 9 from J, leaving 10 bases between them. Per germline, CDR1 SGDLS and CDR2 YYNGEE. The CDR3 DNA reads TGTGCCAGCAGCGTAGGAGGGAGTGGTTCACCCCTCCACTTT. Translation gives CASSVGGSGSPLHF. Together with reference TRBV9 and TRBJ1-6, the CDR3 gives the full variable domain: DSGVTQTPKHLITATGQRVTLRCSPRSGDLSVYWYQQSLDQGLQFLIQYYNGEERAKGNILERFSAQQFPDLHSELNLSSLELGDSALYFCASSVGGSGSPLHFGNGTRLTVT.

The chain employs TRBV5-5 and TRBJ2-5; TRBD2 matches 8 bases. Germline V gives CDR1 SGHKS, CDR2 YYEKEE (reference sequence). The ends lost 6 bases at V and 0 bases at J; junction bases unmatched: 7. This CDR3 region has 15 residues. The CDR3 here is CASKTSASYQETQYF. CDR3 bases: TGTGCCAGCAAGACTAGCGCGTCGTACCAAGAGACCCAGTACTTC.

This clonotype showed up just a few times. The chain carries TRBV27 and TRBJ2-1, with D perhaps being TRBD1 or TRBD2 (5 bases each). CDR1 is MNHEY, CDR2 SMNVEV, per germline (reference sequence). CDR3 length: 16 residues. V shed 6 bases and J shed 0 bases, with 15 bases lying between them. The CDR3 region is CASSIGTVSSYNEQFF. In DNA form, the CDR3 reads TGTGCCAGCAGCATAGGGACGGTCAGCTCCTACAATGAGCAGTTCTTC.

The chain has TRBV29-1 and TRBJ2-1; D is unclear. The DNA end is more similar to TRBJ2-7, so the J call may be wrong. Germline CDR1 SQVTM, CDR2 ANQGSEA. This CDR3 is built from 14 residues. The CDR3 here is CSVGNDGSYNEQYF. CDR3 nucleotides: TGCAGCGTTGGAAACGATGGTTCCTACAATGAGCAGTACTTC.

The chain has TRBV7-9 and TRBJ1-2; D remains unclear. The CDR3 is 17 residues long. Deletions cut 3 bases from V and 7 bases from J, with 24 bases between. The germline V gene encodes CDR1 SEHNR and CDR2 FQNEAQ (reference sequence). CDR3 nucleotide sequence: TGTGCCAGCAGCTTGGAGGCGGCCTCCCAGGCCCACCTTGGCTACACCTTC. Translated, it gives CASSLEAASQAHLGYTF.

This chain connects TRBV11-2 to TRBJ2-3; D call uncertain. V dropped 5 bases and J dropped 1 base, with 13 bases sitting between them. Germline CDR1 is SGHAT and CDR2 is FQNNGV. The CDR3 runs 15 residues. In nucleotides, the CDR3 is TGTGCCAGCAGCCCCGCGATGTCCCGCACAGATACGCAGTATTTT. Protein: CASSPAMSRTDTQYF.

The chain joins TRBV2 to TRBJ2-1; 7 nucleotides align to TRBD2. Germline CDR1 and CDR2: SNHLY and FYNNEI. CDR3 length equals 13 residues. The J segment lost 5 bases and the V segment lost 11 bases, leaving 9 bases of the junction unmatched. CDR3 sequence (DNA): TGTGCCGGCGCCGGGGGGACTCACAATGAGCAGTTCTTC. Translation: CAGAGGTHNEQFF.

V gene TRBV20-1 combines with J gene TRBJ1-4; perhaps TRBD1 as D (5 bases). Germline-derived CDR1 and CDR2 are DFQATT and SNEGSKA (reference sequence). The CDR3 runs 13 residues. Trimming removed 1 base from V and 5 bases from J, with 8 bases in between. The CDR3 here is CSARGGPNEKLFF. In DNA, the CDR3 is TGCAGTGCTAGAGGGGGACCCAATGAAAAACTGTTTTTT.

The sample holds one count of this clonotype. Since a much larger clone is just one base distant, this may be a read error. The V and J genes are TRBV4-2 and TRBJ2-3, with 9 bases aligning to TRBD2. Germline V gene lookup returns CDR1 LGHNA and CDR2 YNFKEQ. There are 14 residues in the CDR3. The CDR3 spells CASSLAGATDMQYF. CDR3 DNA sequence: TGTGCCAGCAGCCTAGCGGGGGCCACAGATATGCAGTATTTT.

CDR3 sequence (DNA): TGTGCCAGCAGCCTAAAGATCCCGGGCGAGACCCAGTACTTC. It codes for CASSLKIPGETQYF. V gene TRBV7-2 combines with J gene TRBJ2-5; D gene ambiguous. Germline V gene data show CDR1 as SGHTA and CDR2 as FQGNSA. V lost 5 bases, J lost 5 bases, and 15 bases lay in between. The length of the CDR3 is 14 residues.

This clonotype was seen only once. The genes are TRBV15 and TRBJ2-1; 8 positions agree with TRBD2. The end of the DNA is better explained by TRBJ2-7, so the J call may be wrong. Per the germline V gene, CDR1 is LNHNV and CDR2 is YYDKDF (reference sequence). The CDR3 has 18 amino acids. CDR3 bases: TGTGCCACCAGCAGAGCCCCAACTAGCGGATCCTCCTACAATGAGCAGTACTTC. The encoded protein is CATSRAPTSGSSYNEQYF.

The chain employs TRBV20-1 and TRBJ1-2; a weak D match, TRBD1 (5 bases). The CDR3 extends over 12 amino acids. Trimming took 4 bases from V and 3 from J, leaving 9 bases between them. Germline V lookup: CDR1 DFQATT, CDR2 SNEGSKA (reference sequence). The DNA for the CDR3 is TGCAGTGCTACGGACAACGACTATGGCTACACCTTC. Translating gives CSATDNDYGYTF.

This clonotype turned up a few times. This chain connects TRBV28 to TRBJ2-1; D is ambiguous. Between the trimmed V and J ends, which lost 1 base and 9 bases, there was a span of 7 bases. Germline-derived CDR1 and CDR2 are MDHEN and SYDVKM. CDR3 size: 12 residues. For the CDR3, the DNA is TGTGCCAGCAGTTTATCCTATGCTGAGCAGTTCTTC. Protein: CASSLSYAEQFF.

The chain combines TRBV20-1 with TRBJ1-5; tentatively, D is TRBD1 (5 bases). This CDR3 contains 13 residues. V was cut by 5 bases and J by 3 bases, with 11 bases left in between. Germline V lookup: CDR1 DFQATT, CDR2 SNEGSKA (reference sequence). CDR3 loop: CSAEGPNNQPQHF. CDR3 coding DNA: TGCAGTGCTGAGGGACCGAACAATCAGCCCCAGCATTTT.

This clonotype has just a few counts. The chain carries TRBV7-6 and TRBJ2-1, with D perhaps matching TRBD1 or TRBD2 (6 bases each). Germline V gene sequence: CDR1 SGHVS, CDR2 FNYEAQ. V dropped 0 bases and J dropped 8 bases, with 11 bases sitting between them. The CDR3 is made up of 14 amino acids. The CDR3 sequence: CASSLARGDHEQFF. For the CDR3, the DNA is TGTGCCAGCAGCTTAGCGAGGGGGGACCATGAGCAGTTCTTC.